Below, 20 T cell receptor beta chains from the same sample are listed, as sequenced in a study of CD8+ T cells in alopecia areata. Treatment given: oral pan-JAK inhibitor, 5-10 mg twice daily. RNA was isolated and reverse transcribed to cDNA, the sequencing template. TCRdb keeps only in-frame clones here, not all; method: immunoSEQ multiplex PCR. The top ten hold 4% to 5% of the sample, which has 200,000 to 250,000 clones, under 70% seen once. Here the sequenced sample was CD4+ T cells sorted from blood, taken at week 4, from a patient treated with tofacitinib. The receptor set was obtained from a human donor with alopecia areata.

The gene calls are TRBV29-1 and TRBJ2-7, with D tentatively TRBD1 (5 bases). V lost 5 bases to trimming and J lost 6 bases, with 14 bases between them. Germline V gene data show CDR1 as SQVTM and CDR2 as ANQGSEA. The CDR3 loop spans 12 amino acids. The CDR3 reads CSVQRSRGEQYF. CDR3 DNA: TGCAGCGTTCAAAGGAGTAGGGGCGAGCAGTACTTC.

V and J are TRBV19 and TRBJ1-5; TRBD1 might be the D (6 bases). The CDR3 is made up of 13 amino acids. Trimming left V 5 bases short and J 11 bases short, with 16 bases between. Germline CDR1 is LNHDA and CDR2 is SQIVND (reference sequence). The CDR3 region has the DNA TGTGCCAGTAGTCTTCCAGGGGCCTCGGCCCAGCATTTT. It encodes CASSLPGASAQHF.

This sequence joins TRBV29-1 and TRBJ1-5, with unresolved D. The germline gives CDR1 SQVTM, CDR2 ANQGSEA. The CDR3 is made up of 14 amino acids. The V end lost 5 bases, the J end lost 2 bases, and 13 bases lay between the germline ends. The CDR3 coding sequence is TGCAGCGTTAGAACGTCTAGTGGCAATCAGCCCCAGCATTTT. This translates into CSVRTSSGNQPQHF.

The rearrangement links TRBV5-1 to TRBJ1-5; tentative D call: TRBD1 (5 bases). Trimming removed 0 bases at V and 3 bases at J, with 13 bases between. CDR3 size: 16 residues. Germline lookup yields CDR1 SGHRS and CDR2 YFSETQ. CDR3 nucleotides: TGCGCCAGCAGCTTGGAGGGCAGGGCTAACAATCAGCCCCAGCATTTT. Residues: CASSLEGRANNQPQHF.

This rearrangement joins TRBV6-5 to TRBJ2-5; 8 bases are a match to TRBD2. Losses at the gene ends were 5 bases for V and 2 bases for J; bases not matched to a gene: 7. CDR1 MNHEY and CDR2 SVGAGI come from the germline V gene. The CDR3 has 15 residues. In DNA form, the CDR3 reads TGTGCCAGCAGTGTCGCGGGGGGAGTACAAGAGACCCAGTACTTC. It translates to CASSVAGGVQETQYF.

The rearrangement joins TRBV7-2 to TRBJ2-7; D remains unclear. Germline CDR1 SGHTA, CDR2 FQGNSA. The CDR3 contains 13 residues. Trimming removed 1 base from V and 0 bases from J, with 4 bases in between. The chain's CDR3 is CASSLESSYEQYF. CDR3 in DNA: TGTGCCAGCAGCTTAGAGAGCTCCTACGAGCAGTACTTC. The variable domain in full, completed from reference TRBV7-2 and TRBJ2-7, reads GAGVSQSPSNKVTEKGKDVELRCDPISGHTALYWYRQSLGQGLEFLIYFQGNSAPDKSGLPSDRFSAERTGGSVSTLTIQRTQQEDSAVYLCASSLESSYEQYFGPGTRLTVT.

The V call is TRBV5-6, the J call TRBJ2-3, with D possibly TRBD1 on 5 matching bases. The CDR3 covers 12 residues. From germline, CDR1 is SGHDT and CDR2 YYEEEE. Trimming cost V 0 bases and J 6 bases, with 5 bases left between them. The CDR3 is CASSLGQDTQYF. The CDR3 nucleotides are TGTGCCAGCAGCTTGGGACAGGATACGCAGTATTTT.

There are a few counts of this clone. The chain combines TRBV18 with TRBJ2-5, with 10 bases identical to TRBD2. This CDR3 comprises 15 residues. V lost 4 bases, J lost 3 bases, and 5 bases stayed unmatched. The V gene's germline CDR1 is KGHSH and CDR2 LQKENI. CDR3 DNA sequence: TGTGCCAGCTCACAGGGTGGGACTAGCGAAGAGACCCAGTACTTC. It translates to CASSQGGTSEETQYF.

The chain employs TRBV4-1 and TRBJ1-2, with 9 positions matching TRBD1. V lost 4 bases to trimming and J lost 5 bases; unmatched junction nucleotides: 5. The CDR3 consists of 14 residues. Germline CDR1 and CDR2: MGHRA and YSYEKL. CDR3 in DNA: TGCGCCAGCAGCCCCGGGACAGGGAGTTATGGCTACACCTTC. Protein: CASSPGTGSYGYTF.

V usage is TRBV30 and J usage is TRBJ2-5; D call uncertain. The CDR3 is made up of 14 amino acids. Germline CDR1 reads GTSNPN; CDR2 reads SVGIG (reference sequence). Trimming shortened V by 0 bases and J by 3 bases, and 11 bases separated the two germline ends. DNA for the CDR3: TGTGCCTGGAGTGTATGGTCTTCTGAAGAGACCCAGTACTTC. Translated: CAWSVWSSEETQYF.

The chain has TRBV2 and TRBJ2-4; 9 bases are a match to TRBD1. Unmatched junction bases numbered 6, after V lost 6 bases and J lost 0 bases. The CDR3 totals 16 residues. Germline CDR1 SNHLY, CDR2 FYNNEI. The CDR3 spells CASSPGQGIAKNIQYF. The CDR3 bases are TGTGCCAGCAGCCCCGGACAGGGGATAGCCAAAAACATTCAGTACTTC.

Only a few counts were recorded for this clone. The V gene is TRBV30, the J gene TRBJ2-2; D is possibly TRBD1 (6 bases). Trimming took off 3 bases at V and 6 bases at J, with 8 bases between the two ends. CDR1 is GTSNPN and CDR2 is SVGIG in the germline V gene (reference sequence). The CDR3 consists of 12 residues. CDR3 sequence (DNA): TGTGCCTGGAGCCGACAGGCCGGGGAGCTGTTTTTT. It yields the protein CAWSRQAGELFF.

The rearrangement links TRBV5-1 to TRBJ2-5; 10 bases line up with TRBD1. The CDR3 runs to 15 residues. CDR1 is SGHRS, CDR2 YFSETQ, per germline. Trimming removed 4 bases from V and 5 bases from J; junction bases left unmatched: 8. The CDR3 here is CASSEGTGAVETQYF. CDR3 nucleotides: TGCGCCAGCAGCGAGGGGACAGGGGCAGTTGAGACCCAGTACTTC.

Turning to this clone: Other DNA sequences within the sample encode an identical CDR3. The chain employs TRBV30 and TRBJ1-4; TRBD1 aligns across 7 bases. Losses at the gene ends were 0 bases for V and 7 bases for J; bases not matched to a gene: 5. The V gene's germline CDR1 is GTSNPN and CDR2 SVGIG (reference sequence). The CDR3 extends over 14 amino acids. This chain's CDR3 is CAWSVTGVGEKLFF. CDR3 nucleotides: TGTGCCTGGAGTGTTACAGGGGTCGGTGAAAAACTGTTTTTT.

J is TRBJ1-6 and V is TRBV7-2, with a possible D match to TRBD1 (5 bases). Trimming took off 4 bases at V and 4 bases at J, with 8 bases between the two ends. The CDR3 length is 14 residues. From germline, CDR1 is SGHTA and CDR2 FQGNSA. The CDR3 DNA reads as TGTGCCAGCAGCTCGGGACCTTATAATTCACCCCTCCACTTT. Amino acids: CASSSGPYNSPLHF. The full variable domain, completed using reference TRBV7-2 and TRBJ1-6, is GAGVSQSPSNKVTEKGKDVELRCDPISGHTALYWYRQSLGQGLEFLIYFQGNSAPDKSGLPSDRFSAERTGGSVSTLTIQRTQQEDSAVYLCASSSGPYNSPLHFGNGTRLTVT.

The chain has TRBV7-2 and TRBJ1-1; D gene ambiguous. The CDR3 length is 14 residues. Germline lookup yields CDR1 SGHTA and CDR2 FQGNSA. V was clipped by 5 bases and J by 0 bases, with 10 bases between them. Written as DNA, the CDR3 is TGTGCCAGCAGCCAATCTCAGTTGAACACTGAAGCTTTCTTT. Translated, it gives CASSQSQLNTEAFF.

The gene calls are TRBV29-1 and TRBJ2-7, with 12 bases matching TRBD2. Germline CDR1 reads SQVTM; CDR2 reads ANQGSEA. The CDR3 totals 12 residues. With 5 bases clipped from V and 6 bases from J, the junction kept 2 bases outside the gene matches. This CDR3 reads CSVLAGGREQYF. The CDR3, as DNA: TGCAGCGTTCTAGCGGGGGGGCGCGAGCAGTACTTC.

The V and J genes are TRBV7-3 and TRBJ1-1; D is perhaps TRBD1 (5 bases). V lost 5 bases to trimming and J lost 0 bases, with 10 bases between them. This CDR3 has 14 amino acids. CDR1 is SGHTA and CDR2 is FQGTGA in the germline V gene. The CDR3, as DNA: TGTGCCAGCAGCCCCAGGGCCATGAACACTGAAGCTTTCTTT. Its translation: CASSPRAMNTEAFF.

The chain uses TRBV30 and TRBJ2-6; either TRBD1 or TRBD2 may fit D (6 bases each). V was pared by 0 bases and J by 7 bases, with 10 bases between. This CDR3 contains 14 residues. Per germline, CDR1 GTSNPN and CDR2 SVGIG (reference sequence). The CDR3 region is CAWSVGGTANVLTF. The CDR3 coding sequence is TGTGCCTGGAGTGTAGGCGGGACAGCCAACGTCCTGACTTTC.

This clone has more than one count but fewer than ten. The CDR3 spells CASSMESGQSSNYGYTF. The DNA of the CDR3 is TGTGCCAGTAGTATGGAGTCGGGACAGTCTTCTAACTATGGCTACACCTTC. V and J are TRBV19 and TRBJ1-2; 7 nucleotides line up with TRBD1. The CDR3 has 17 residues. Trimming at V came to 3 bases and at J to 0 bases, leaving 10 bases not matched to a gene. From germline, CDR1 is LNHDA and CDR2 SQIVND (reference sequence).